What follows describes a single T cell receptor (beta chain). What it binds is not known. The CDR3 has 11 amino acids. Per germline, CDR1 MNHEY and CDR2 SMNVEV (reference sequence). V was cut by 5 bases and J by 2 bases, with 4 bases left in between. This specimen belongs to a study of T cells in localized non-small cell lung cancer. This table comes from immunoSEQ multiplex PCR, and its TCRdb copy is limited to in-frame clones, with some not included. This table holds about 17,000 clones, nearly 90% found once. General observations from the study: Higher adjacent-lung clonality was associated with shorter survival. Sequencing involved a lone tumor region, leaving heterogeneity possible. Measurement of T cell clonality placed uninvolved adjacent lung highest, above the level in tumor. The appearance of a median approximately 61 of the top 100 tumor clones was seen in adjacent lung.

This receptor was identified in a woman aged 40-75 years with stage III lung adenocarcinoma. Specimen: peripheral blood mononuclear cells, collected before any cancer treatment. The chain joins TRBV27 to TRBJ2-7; D ambiguous. CDR3 in amino acids: CASSATYEQYF. The CDR3 region has the DNA TGTGCCAGCAGTGCCACCTACGAGCAGTACTTC.